A selection of T cell receptor beta chains follows, all from one sample in a study of blood T cell repertoires in COVID-19. The repertoire was sequenced with immunoSEQ multiplex PCR; TCRdb's copy has only in-frame clones and lacks some. The table has around 200,000 clones, 83% seen once; the top ten hold roughly 2.6%. Specimen: peripheral blood. The receptor set was obtained from a woman between 40 and 50 years old with active or convalescent COVID-19. The CDR3 runs from the conserved cysteine through the conserved F or W. A D gene is named only where the DNA matches it firmly. Part of the rows lack a size; the others show once, few, many or a class for expanded clones.

D gene	V gene	J gene	clone size	CDR3 protein	CDR3 DNA
TRBD1	TRBV19	TRBJ2-1	-	CASSTDRGGHNEQFF	TGTGCCAGTAGTACCGACAGGGGAGGTCACAATGAGCAGTTCTTC
-	TRBV23-1	TRBJ1-6	-	CAGSTGGEFYNSPLHF	TGCGCCGGAAGCACCGGGGGGGAGTTTTATAATTCACCCCTCCACTTT
TRBD2	TRBV12-3/TRBV12-4	TRBJ2-1	-	CASRTSSYNEQFF	TGTGCCAGCCGGACTAGCTCCTACAATGAGCAGTTCTTC
-	TRBV19	TRBJ1-1	-	CASSKGQMNTEAFF	TGTGCCAGTAGTAAAGGACAGATGAACACTGAAGCTTTCTTT
TRBD1	TRBV5-5	TRBJ1-2	-	CASSPDRDGYTF	TGTGCCAGCAGCCCGGACAGGGATGGCTACACCTTC
TRBD2	TRBV28	TRBJ2-1	-	CASSLGLAGANEQFF	TGTGCCAGCAGTTTAGGCCTAGCGGGGGCGAATGAGCAGTTCTTC
TRBD1	TRBV2	TRBJ1-2	-	CASGTGGSGYTF	TGTGCCAGCGGGACAGGGGGCTCCGGCTACACCTTC
-	TRBV28	TRBJ2-7	-	CASSRGDAAYEQYF	TGTGCCAGCAGCCGGGGAGACGCCGCCTACGAGCAGTACTTC
TRBD2	TRBV11-2	TRBJ2-1	-	CASTISGGFYNEQFF	TGTGCCAGCACCATAAGCGGGGGGTTCTACAATGAGCAGTTCTTC
-	TRBV7-2	TRBJ2-3	-	CASSFRGLGTDTQYF	TGTGCCAGCAGCTTCCGCGGCTTAGGCACAGATACGCAGTATTTT
TRBD1	TRBV3-1/TRBV3-2	TRBJ1-3	-	CASSFPARGRAGNTIYF	TGTGCCAGCAGTTTTCCTGCCAGGGGGCGAGCAGGAAACACCATATATTTT
TRBD1	TRBV24-1	TRBJ1-2	-	CATSDHPGQGAFYGYTF	TGTGCCACCAGTGATCATCCTGGACAGGGGGCATTTTATGGCTACACCTTC
-	TRBV2	TRBJ1-6	few	CASSGLRGPRAPLHF	TGTGCCAGCAGTGGGCTCAGGGGACCGCGGGCACCCCTCCACTTT
TRBD2	TRBV3-1/TRBV3-2	TRBJ2-5	-	CASSQDYERGVETQYF	TGTGCCAGCAGCCAAGATTATGAGCGGGGAGTGGAGACCCAGTACTTC
TRBD1	TRBV19	TRBJ2-7	-	CASSVNRGAVPSEQYF	TGTGCCAGTAGTGTGAACAGGGGAGCGGTTCCCTCCGAGCAGTACTTC
TRBD2	TRBV5-4	TRBJ2-1	-	CASSWGGSRYNEQFF	TGTGCCAGCAGCTGGGGCGGGAGCCGTTACAATGAGCAGTTCTTC
TRBD1	TRBV5-4	TRBJ1-2	-	CASSADRAGDGYTF	TGTGCCAGCAGCGCCGACAGGGCAGGAGACGGCTACACCTTC